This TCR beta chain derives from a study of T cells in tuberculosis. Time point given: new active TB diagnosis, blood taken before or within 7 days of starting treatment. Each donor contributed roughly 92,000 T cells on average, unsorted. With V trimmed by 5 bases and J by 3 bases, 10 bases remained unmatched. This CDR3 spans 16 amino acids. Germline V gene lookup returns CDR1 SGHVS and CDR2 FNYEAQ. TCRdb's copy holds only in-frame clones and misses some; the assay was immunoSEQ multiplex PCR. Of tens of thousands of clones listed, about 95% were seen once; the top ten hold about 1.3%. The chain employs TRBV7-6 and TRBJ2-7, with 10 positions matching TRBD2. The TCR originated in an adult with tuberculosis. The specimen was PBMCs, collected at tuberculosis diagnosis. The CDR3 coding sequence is TGTGCCAGCAGCCGCGGGCTAGCGGGAGAAGTCTACGAGCAGTACTTC. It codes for CASSRGLAGEVYEQYF.